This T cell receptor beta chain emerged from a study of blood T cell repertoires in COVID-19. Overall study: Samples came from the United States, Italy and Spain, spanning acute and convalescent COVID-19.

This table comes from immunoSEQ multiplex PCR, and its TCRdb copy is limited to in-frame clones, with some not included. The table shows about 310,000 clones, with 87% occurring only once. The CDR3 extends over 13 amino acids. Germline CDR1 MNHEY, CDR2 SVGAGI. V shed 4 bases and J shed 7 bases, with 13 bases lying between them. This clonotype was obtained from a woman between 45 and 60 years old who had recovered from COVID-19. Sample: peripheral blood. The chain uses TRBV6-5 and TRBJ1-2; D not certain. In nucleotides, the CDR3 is TGTGCCAGCAGTTCAAACCGGGTCACTGGCTACACCTTC. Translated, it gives CASSSNRVTGYTF.